The text below deals with one TCR beta chain. The method was immunoSEQ multiplex PCR; TCRdb's version includes in-frame clones alone and lacks a portion of them. This table has some 150,000 clones, roughly 95% appearing once. The CDR3 runs to 13 residues. V lost 6 bases to trimming and J lost 5 bases, with 14 bases between them. The entry originates in a study of control samples from healthy donors and cancer patients. The J gene is TRBJ2-7, the V gene TRBV12-3 or TRBV12-4; D might be TRBD1 (7 bases). The sample was blood. This TCR was sampled from a woman under 40 in good health. CDR3 in DNA: TGTGCCAGCAGCCCTGACAGGGAGGACGAGCAGTACTTC. This gives the protein CASSPDREDEQYF.